This is a list of T cell receptor beta chains from one sample in a study of immune evolution from preneoplasia to lung adenocarcinoma. Method: immunoSEQ multiplex PCR; TCRdb's copy keeps in-frame clones and lacks some. The sample includes more than 4,500 clones, approximately 85% seen only once; the top ten take 2% to 2.5%. The sample comprised FFPE atypical adenomatous hyperplasia tissue from the lung. These receptors were taken from a person between 70 and 80 years old with lung adenocarcinoma. Both conserved end residues are part of each CDR3. A D gene is named only where the DNA matches it firmly. The size of a clone is reported for some rows only, either as once, few or many, or as a class for expanded clones.

TRBD2 NA TRBJ2-3 TRBV11-3 TGTGCCAGCAGCCCCACAGCGGGAGGGCCACAAGGACATACGCAGTATTTT CASSPTAGGPQGHTQYF
NA NA TRBJ1-1 TRBV6-5 TGTGCCAGCAGTTACAAACCAAACGTTAATGAAGCTTTCTTT CASSYKPNVNEAFF
TRBD1 NA TRBJ1-5 TRBV7-9 TGTGCCAGCAGCGCCCGACAGGGCCAGCCCCAGCATTTT CASSARQGQPQHF
NA NA TRBJ1-3 TRBV30 TGTGCCTGGAGTGTACGGGACCTCTCTGGAAACACCATATATTTT CAWSVRDLSGNTIYF
TRBD2 once TRBJ2-7 TRBV28 TGTGCCAGCAGTTCGGGACTACCGAGCGAGCAGTACTTC CASSSGLPSEQYF
TRBD2 NA TRBJ2-1 TRBV29-1 TGCAGCGGACAGGGGACTAGCGGGGGCAATGAGCAGTTCTTC CSGQGTSGGNEQFF
NA once TRBJ1-2 TRBV6-6 TGCACCGTGGGAGGGGAATTCTATGGCTACACCTTC CTVGGEFYGYTF
NA NA TRBJ1-5 TRBV2 TGTGCCAGCAAGGTGGGGGGAAACAATCAGCCCCAGCATTTT CASKVGGNNQPQHF
NA NA TRBJ2-3 TRBV7-8 TGTGCCAGCAGCTTCACAGATACGCAGTATTTT CASSFTDTQYF
NA NA TRBJ2-5 TRBV11-3 TGTGCCAGCAGCTCTGAGGAGACCCAGTACTTC CASSSEETQYF
NA NA TRBJ2-1 TRBV27 TGTGCCAGCAGTTTAAGGGGCGGGGGCTCTAACCTCGGGAGAAATGAGCAGTTCTTC CASSLRGGGSNLGRNEQFF
NA NA TRBJ1-2 TRBV5-6 TGTGCCAGCAGCTTGGCACGGCCATATTATGGCTACACCTTC CASSLARPYYGYTF
NA NA TRBJ1-5 TRBV4-1 TGCGCCAGCAGCCAATCCCAGGGAAAGCAGCCCCAGCATTTT CASSQSQGKQPQHF
NA NA TRBJ1-5 TRBV5-1 TGCGCCAGCAACCCTTGGGAGGGCATCAATCAGCCCCAGCATTTT CASNPWEGINQPQHF
TRBD1 NA TRBJ1-2 TRBV5-1 TGCGCCAGCAGCCCCTGGGACAGAAGTGACTATGGCTACACCTTC CASSPWDRSDYGYTF
NA NA TRBJ2-1 TRBV27 TGTGCCAGCAGACAACTCCTGGGACGGAGCTCCTACAATGAGCAGTTCTTC CASRQLLGRSSYNEQFF
TRBD1 NA TRBJ1-3 TRBV6-1 TGTGCCGGCAGGGGGTCTGGCAACACCATATATTTT CAGRGSGNTIYF
NA NA TRBJ1-2 TRBV10-2 TGCGCCAGCAGGGCGGCCTATGGCTACACCTTC CASRAAYGYTF
NA NA TRBJ2-7 TRBV28 TGTGCCAGCAGTTCGATCTACGAGCAGTACTTC CASSSIYEQYF
TRBD1 large TRBJ2-3 TRBV9 TGTGCCAGCAGCGGGCAAGACATAGGGGGCTTGGGTGGCGCAGATACGCAGTATTTT CASSGQDIGGLGGADTQYF
TRBD1 NA TRBJ1-2 TRBV7-2 TGTGCCAGCAGCTCCATCTCAGGGGGGACGGGTGGCTACACCTTC CASSSISGGTGGYTF
TRBD1 once TRBJ1-1 TRBV18 TGTGCCAGCTCACCGGGACAGGGTTGGACTGAAGCTTTCTTT CASSPGQGWTEAFF
TRBD1 NA TRBJ2-2 TRBV5-1 TGCGCCAGCAGCACCGGACAGGGTAACACCGGGGAGCTGTTTTTT CASSTGQGNTGELFF
NA NA TRBJ2-3 TRBV5-1 TGCGCCAGCAGCTCGTACACAGATACGCAGTATTTT CASSSYTDTQYF
NA NA TRBJ1-1 TRBV30 TGTGCCTCTAAGTTTCCGATGAACACTGAAGCTTTCTTT CASKFPMNTEAFF
NA NA TRBJ2-4 TRBV7-9 TGTGCCAGCAGACCACCGGGACATGGAATAGCCAAAAACATTCAGTACTTC CASRPPGHGIAKNIQYF
NA NA TRBJ1-1 TRBV5-6 TGTGCCAGCAGCTCCGGGGGGGGAGTCGCTGAAGCTTTCTTT CASSSGGGVAEAFF
NA NA TRBJ1-4 TRBV30 TGTGCCTGGAGTACGAGATATGAAAAACTGTTTTTT CAWSTRYEKLFF
TRBD2 NA TRBJ2-3 TRBV28 TGTGCCAGCAGGACTAGCGGGAGGGGTACGCAGTATTTT CASRTSGRGTQYF
NA NA TRBJ2-1 TRBV10-1 TGCGCCAGCAGTGAGCAAAGGGGCTATGAGCAGTTCTTC CASSEQRGYEQFF
NA NA TRBJ1-4 TRBV15 TGTGCCACCAGCAGGGGCACCATGGACAATGAAAAACTGTTTTTT CATSRGTMDNEKLFF
NA NA TRBJ2-2 TRBV11-3 TGTGCCAGCAGCTTAAGGGACCCCGGGGAGCTGTTTTTT CASSLRDPGELFF
TRBD1 NA TRBJ1-2 TRBV5-4 TGTGCCAGCATAGGACAGGGGGCTAACTATGGCTACACCTTC CASIGQGANYGYTF
NA NA TRBJ1-2 TRBV11-3 TGTGCCAGCAGCCCCGGACAGCAGTATGGCTACACCTTC CASSPGQQYGYTF
NA NA TRBJ2-5 TRBV19 TGTGCCAGTAGTGCCCAGGGGGAGACCCAGTACTTC CASSAQGETQYF
TRBD1 NA TRBJ1-2 TRBV7-9 TGTGCCAGCAGCTTAGCCAGACAGGGTTGGGCATACACCTTC CASSLARQGWAYTF
TRBD2 NA TRBJ2-7 TRBV6-5 TGTGCCAGCAAAAGTAGCGGGAGCACCGAGCAGTACTTC CASKSSGSTEQYF